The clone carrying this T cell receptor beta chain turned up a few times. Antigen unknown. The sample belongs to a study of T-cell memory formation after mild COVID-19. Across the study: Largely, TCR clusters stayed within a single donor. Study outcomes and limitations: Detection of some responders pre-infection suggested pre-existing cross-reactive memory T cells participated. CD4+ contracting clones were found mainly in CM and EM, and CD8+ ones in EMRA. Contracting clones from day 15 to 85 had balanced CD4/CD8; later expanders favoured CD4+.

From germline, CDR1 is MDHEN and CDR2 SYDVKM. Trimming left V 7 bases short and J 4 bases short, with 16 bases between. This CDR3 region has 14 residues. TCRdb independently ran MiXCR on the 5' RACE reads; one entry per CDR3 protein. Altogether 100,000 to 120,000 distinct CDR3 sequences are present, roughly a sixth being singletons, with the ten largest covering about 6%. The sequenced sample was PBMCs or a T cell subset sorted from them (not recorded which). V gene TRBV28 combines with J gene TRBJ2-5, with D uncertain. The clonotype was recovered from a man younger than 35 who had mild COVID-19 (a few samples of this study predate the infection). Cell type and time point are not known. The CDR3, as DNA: TGTGCCAGCACCACTGCAGCCACGGGAGAGACCCAGTACTTC. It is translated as CASTTAATGETQYF.